This T cell receptor beta chain comes out of a study of technical replicates of blood from several donors. Sequencing was performed with immunoSEQ multiplex PCR; in TCRdb, only in-frame clones are kept and a portion is missing. The top ten hold less than 0.3% of the sample, which has tens of thousands of clones, about 95% seen once. The V end was cut by 4 bases, the J end by 2 bases, with 17 bases between. This CDR3 region has 16 residues. The germline V gene has CDR1 MGHRA and CDR2 YSYEKL. Material: T cells isolated from PBMCs. This sequence was found in a human donor in good health. The J gene is TRBJ2-5, the V gene TRBV4-1; D perhaps matches TRBD2 (6 bases). CDR3 nucleotide sequence: TGCGCCAGCAGCCCGGGAGAGGGAATGAGACAAGAGACCCAGTACTTC. It encodes CASSPGEGMRQETQYF.